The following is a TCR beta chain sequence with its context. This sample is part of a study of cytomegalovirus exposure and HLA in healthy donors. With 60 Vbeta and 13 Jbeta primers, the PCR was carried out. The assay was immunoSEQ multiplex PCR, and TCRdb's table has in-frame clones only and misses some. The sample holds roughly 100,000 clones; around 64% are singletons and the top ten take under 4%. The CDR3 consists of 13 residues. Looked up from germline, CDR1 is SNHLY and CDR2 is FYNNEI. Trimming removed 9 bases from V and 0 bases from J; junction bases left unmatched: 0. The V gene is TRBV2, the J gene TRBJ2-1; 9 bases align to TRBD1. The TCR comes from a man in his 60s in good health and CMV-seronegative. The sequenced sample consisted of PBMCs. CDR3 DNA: TGTGCCAGGGGACAGGGCTCCTACAATGAGCAGTTCTTC. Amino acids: CARGQGSYNEQFF. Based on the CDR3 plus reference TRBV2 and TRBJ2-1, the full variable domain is EPEVTQTPSHQVTQMGQEVILRCVPISNHLYFYWYRQILGQKVEFLVSFYNNEISEKSEIFDDQFSVERPDGSNFTLKIRSTKLEDSAMYFCARGQGSYNEQFFGPGTRLTVL.